Listed below are T cell receptor beta chains from one sample, sequenced in a study of cytomegalovirus exposure and HLA in healthy donors. TCRdb's copy holds only in-frame clones and misses some; the assay was immunoSEQ multiplex PCR. The data show almost 65,000 clones, around 74% seen once. What was sequenced was PBMCs. Source of these receptors: a male donor in good health and CMV-seropositive. Both conserved end residues are part of each CDR3. The D gene is left open where the match is weak. For some rows the clone size is stated as once, few or many, or as a class when expanded; others skip it.

cdr3_nt cdr3_aa v_call d_call j_call clone_size
TGCGCCAGCAGCCCATTCGAAAGGGGGCCGGAGACCCAGTACTTC CASSPFERGPETQYF TRBV4-1 TRBD1 TRBJ2-5 .
TGCGCCAGCAGCCAAGGTCCAGCGGGGGGGCCGGGAACCGGGGAGCTGTTTTTT CASSQGPAGGPGTGELFF TRBV4-1 TRBD2 TRBJ2-2 .
TGTGCCAGCAGCCCTCCGGGGGGGACGCAGTATTTT CASSPPGGTQYF TRBV7-2 TRBD2 TRBJ2-3 once
TGTGCCAGCAGCCCTCATGCGGTAGCCAAAAACATTCAGTACTTC CASSPHAVAKNIQYF TRBV9 . TRBJ2-4 .
TGCAGCGTTGAAGGCGACGGGGAGCAGTTCTTC CSVEGDGEQFF TRBV29-1 . TRBJ2-1 .
TGCGCCAGCAGCCTTCGGAACGACAGGAGCTATGGCTACACCTTC CASSLRNDRSYGYTF TRBV4-1 . TRBJ1-2 .
TGTGCCAGCAGCCACGGGACAGTCCAAGAGACCCAGTACTTC CASSHGTVQETQYF TRBV7-9 TRBD1 TRBJ2-5 .
TGTGCCAGCAGTGTGGGCAGCGGGTCAGAGACCCAGTACTTC CASSVGSGSETQYF TRBV25-1 . TRBJ2-5 .
TGCAGCGGCCAACAGGGGGCGCGCACCGGGGAGCTGTTTTTT CSGQQGARTGELFF TRBV29-1 TRBD1 TRBJ2-2 .
TGTGCCAGCGGCCGACGAGGCCGTAGTGGCTACACCTTC CASGRRGRSGYTF TRBV2 . TRBJ1-2 .
TGTGCCAGCAGCCCGGACAGAGACACTGAAGCTTTCTTT CASSPDRDTEAFF TRBV9 . TRBJ1-1 .
TGTGCCAGCTCACCAGTTGGGGACAGGGGAGACGATACGCAGTATTTT CASSPVGDRGDDTQYF TRBV18 TRBD1 TRBJ2-3 .
TGTGCCAGTAGTCCTCCAGGGTTCACTGAAGCTTTCTTT CASSPPGFTEAFF TRBV19 . TRBJ1-1 .
TGTGCCAGCAGCTCGAGGCGAACGGGACACGGGAAAGCGACCCAGTACTTC CASSSRRTGHGKATQYF TRBV25-1 . TRBJ2-5 .
TGTGCCAGCAGCTCGACAGGGGGCCGGAATGAGCAGTTCTTC CASSSTGGRNEQFF TRBV5-4 TRBD1 TRBJ2-1 .
TGTGCCAGCAGCCAGAAAATCCTACGCAGGGACACTGAAGCTTTCTTT CASSQKILRRDTEAFF TRBV5-4 . TRBJ1-1 .
TGTGCCAGCAGTGACCAGGGAACGGGAAAACTGTTTTTT CASSDQGTGKLFF TRBV6-4 . TRBJ1-4 .
TGCAGCGTTGGACCGGGCGGGGGCGAAAAACTGTTTTTT CSVGPGGGEKLFF TRBV29-1 . TRBJ1-4 .
TGCAGCGTTTACGGGACAGAACCGTCTGGCACCTTC CSVYGTEPSGTF TRBV29-1 TRBD1 TRBJ1-2 .
TGCGCCAGCAGCATGACCGGGACAGGGAACACTGAAGCTTTCTTT CASSMTGTGNTEAFF TRBV5-1 TRBD1 TRBJ1-1 .
TGCGCCAGCAGTGAGCCTAGCGGGGGAGTCACCGGGGAGCTGTTTTTT CASSEPSGGVTGELFF TRBV10-1 TRBD2 TRBJ2-2 .
TGTGCCAGCATTTGGAGGGATGGTGCTAATGAAAAACTGTTTTTT CASIWRDGANEKLFF TRBV2 . TRBJ1-4 .
TGTGCCAGTAGTACGGACAGGGATCACTATGGCTACACCTTC CASSTDRDHYGYTF TRBV19 TRBD1 TRBJ1-2 .
TGTGCCAGCAGCTTAGTCATAGGGGCAGATACGCAGTATTTT CASSLVIGADTQYF TRBV7-2 . TRBJ2-3 .
TGTGCCAGCAGCTACGAGACAGTTAATTCACCCCTCCACTTT CASSYETVNSPLHF TRBV7-2 . TRBJ1-6 .
TGTGCCAGCAGCTCTTACGGGACAGGGGGACCTAACTATGGCTACACCTTC CASSSYGTGGPNYGYTF TRBV9 TRBD1 TRBJ1-2 .
TGTGCCAGCAGTCTCGACCCAGGTTCACCCCTCCACTTT CASSLDPGSPLHF TRBV2 . TRBJ1-6 .
TGTGCCAGCGGACAGGGGCCCTATGGCTACACCTTC CASGQGPYGYTF TRBV30 TRBD1 TRBJ1-2 .
TGTGCCAGCACCTATGAAACGGCAGGCTCTAATTCACCCCTCCACTTT CASTYETAGSNSPLHF TRBV5-4 . TRBJ1-6 .
TGTGCCAGCAGCGAGGGGGAGTACGAGCAGTACTTC CASSEGEYEQYF TRBV7-9 . TRBJ2-7 .
TGCGCCAGCAGAACAGGGGGGAAAGATACGCAGTATTTT CASRTGGKDTQYF TRBV10-2 TRBD1 TRBJ2-3 .
TGTGCCAGCAGTTTAAGTTCACAGGGGGTGAGTCAGCCCCAGCATTTT CASSLSSQGVSQPQHF TRBV6-5 TRBD1 TRBJ1-5 .
TGCGCCAGCAGCGGGGCGGCCTACACAGATACGCAGTATTTT CASSGAAYTDTQYF TRBV5-1 . TRBJ2-3 few
TGTGCCAGCTCACCACAGGGACAGGGGTCTAACACCGGGGAGCTGTTTTTT CASSPQGQGSNTGELFF TRBV18 TRBD1 TRBJ2-2 .
TGTGCCAGTTTAACCACAGGGCGGCTGTGGAACACTGAAGCTTTCTTT CASLTTGRLWNTEAFF TRBV19 . TRBJ1-1 .
TGTGCCAGCTCACCACGTGGGGGGTCGGAAGAGACCCAGTACTTC CASSPRGGSEETQYF TRBV18 . TRBJ2-5 once
TGCGCCAGCAGCCACCCCACGGACAGTTCGACAAGGGGCTACACCTTC CASSHPTDSSTRGYTF TRBV4-1 . TRBJ1-2 .
TGTGCCAGCAGTGGCTTGGGGCTATCAGATACGCAGTATTTT CASSGLGLSDTQYF TRBV6-4 . TRBJ2-3 .
TGCGCCAGCAGCCGAACAGGGGCCCCTGAAGCTTTCTTT CASSRTGAPEAFF TRBV4-3 TRBD1 TRBJ1-1 few
TGTGCCAGCATGATAGGGGTGGGCGGGAACACCGGGGAGCTGTTTTTT CASMIGVGGNTGELFF TRBV6-6 . TRBJ2-2 .
TGCGCCAGCAGCCAAGCCTACAGGGGGCGCATGTATGGCTACACCTTC CASSQAYRGRMYGYTF TRBV4-1 TRBD1 TRBJ1-2 .
TGTGCCAGCAGTGACGAGGACAGGGATATCTACACCTTC CASSDEDRDIYTF TRBV2 TRBD1 TRBJ1-2 .
TGTGCCAGCAGCTTGTCGACGGGTGGCCAGCCCCAGCATTTT CASSLSTGGQPQHF TRBV5-8 . TRBJ1-5 .
TGTGCCAGCAGACAGGGGGCTAACTATGGCTACACCTTC CASRQGANYGYTF TRBV27 TRBD1 TRBJ1-2 .
TGTGCCAGCACCTCCACCGGGGGAGTTCAAGAGACCCAGTACTTC CASTSTGGVQETQYF TRBV5-5 . TRBJ2-5 .
TGCGCCAGCAGCGCCCCTCGGGGGACAGGGGCCCATGGCTACACCTTC CASSAPRGTGAHGYTF TRBV5-1 TRBD1 TRBJ1-2 .
TGTGCCAGCAGTTCCCGACTAGCGGGGGAGTCAGATACGCAGTATTTT CASSSRLAGESDTQYF TRBV9 TRBD2 TRBJ2-3 .